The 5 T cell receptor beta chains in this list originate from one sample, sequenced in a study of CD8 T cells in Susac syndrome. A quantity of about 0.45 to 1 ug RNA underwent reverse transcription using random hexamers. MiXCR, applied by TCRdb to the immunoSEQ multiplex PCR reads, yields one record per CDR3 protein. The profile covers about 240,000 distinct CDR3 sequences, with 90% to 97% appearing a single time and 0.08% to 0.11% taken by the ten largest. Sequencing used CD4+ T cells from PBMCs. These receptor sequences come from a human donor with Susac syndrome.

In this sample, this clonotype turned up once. The CDR3 sequence is CSGRSLNNEQFF. CDR3 nucleotides: TGCAGTGGACGGTCCCTTAACAATGAGCAGTTCTTC. This sequence joins TRBV20-1 and TRBJ2-1; unclear D gene. The germline V gene encodes CDR1 DFQATT and CDR2 SNEGSKA (reference sequence). The V gene lost 7 bases and the J gene lost 5 bases, with 12 bases spanning the gap. This CDR3 region has 12 residues.

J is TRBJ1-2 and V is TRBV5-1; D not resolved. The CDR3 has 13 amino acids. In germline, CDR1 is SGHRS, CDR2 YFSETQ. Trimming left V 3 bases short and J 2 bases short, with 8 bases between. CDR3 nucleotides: TGCGCCAGCAGCTCCAGTAACAACTATGGCTACACCTTC. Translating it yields CASSSSNNYGYTF.

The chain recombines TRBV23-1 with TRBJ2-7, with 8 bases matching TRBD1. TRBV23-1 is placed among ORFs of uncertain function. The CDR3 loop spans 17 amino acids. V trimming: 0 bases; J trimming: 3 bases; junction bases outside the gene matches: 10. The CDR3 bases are TGCGCCAGCAGTCAATCGTCCCCGCAGGGGGCTGACTACGAGCAGTACTTC. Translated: CASSQSSPQGADYEQYF.

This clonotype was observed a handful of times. CDR3 amino acids: CASSLAGGKYNEQFF. DNA of the CDR3: TGTGCCAGCAGCTTAGCGGGAGGGAAGTACAATGAGCAGTTCTTC. The chain recombines TRBV3-1 with TRBJ2-1; TRBD2 aligns across 11 bases. Per germline, CDR1 LGHDT and CDR2 YNNKEL (reference sequence). The ends lost 5 bases at V and 4 bases at J; junction bases unmatched: 4. The CDR3 sequence is 15 residues long.

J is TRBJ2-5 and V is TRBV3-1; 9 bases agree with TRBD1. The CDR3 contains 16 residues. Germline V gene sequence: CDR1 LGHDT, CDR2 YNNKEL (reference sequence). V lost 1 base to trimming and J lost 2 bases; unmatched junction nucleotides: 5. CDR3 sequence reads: CASSQVSTGGQETQYF. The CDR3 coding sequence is TGTGCCAGCAGCCAAGTTTCGACAGGGGGACAAGAGACCCAGTACTTC.